Below, one TCR beta chain is given with its context. MiXCR, applied by TCRdb to the 5' RACE reads, yields one record per CDR3 protein. The sample consists of a few hundred thousand distinct CDR3 sequences, under 14% of them appearing once. The sample comes from a study of T cells after yellow fever vaccination. V lost 5 bases to trimming and J lost 4 bases; unmatched junction nucleotides: 2. The length of the CDR3 is 13 residues. Germline values: CDR1 SGHTA, CDR2 FQGTGA. The sample was PBMCs, taken on the day of the first yellow fever vaccination. This TCR was sampled from a man between 18 and 29 years old who received the YFV17D yellow fever vaccine. The chain uses TRBV7-3 and TRBJ2-5, with TRBD2 matching over 9 bases. The CDR3: CASSEGLAETQYF. The CDR3 DNA reads as TGTGCCAGCAGCGAGGGACTAGCAGAGACCCAGTACTTC.